What follows is one T cell receptor beta chain and its context. The sample belongs to a study of radiation and T cells in renal cell carcinoma. Time point noted: blood 2 weeks post-SBRT. Documented treatment: 15 Gy SBRT to primary tumor, nephrectomy 4 weeks later. Some clones are missing from TCRdb's copy, which holds only in-frame ones; the method was immunoSEQ multiplex PCR. Here the sample spans roughly 120,000 clones, around four fifths being singletons. The origin of this receptor is a woman aged 55-75 years with renal cell carcinoma. This material consisted of blood, taken from a patient whose treatment included radiotherapy and nephrectomy.

The CDR3 sequence: CASSIGSYEQYF. Written as DNA, the CDR3 is TGTGCCAGTAGTATTGGGAGCTACGAGCAGTACTTC. V is TRBV19 and J is TRBJ2-7, with D possibly matching TRBD2 (5 bases). This CDR3 contains 12 residues. V was cut by 3 bases and J by 3 bases, with 6 bases left in between. CDR1 is LNHDA and CDR2 is SQIVND in the germline V gene (reference sequence).